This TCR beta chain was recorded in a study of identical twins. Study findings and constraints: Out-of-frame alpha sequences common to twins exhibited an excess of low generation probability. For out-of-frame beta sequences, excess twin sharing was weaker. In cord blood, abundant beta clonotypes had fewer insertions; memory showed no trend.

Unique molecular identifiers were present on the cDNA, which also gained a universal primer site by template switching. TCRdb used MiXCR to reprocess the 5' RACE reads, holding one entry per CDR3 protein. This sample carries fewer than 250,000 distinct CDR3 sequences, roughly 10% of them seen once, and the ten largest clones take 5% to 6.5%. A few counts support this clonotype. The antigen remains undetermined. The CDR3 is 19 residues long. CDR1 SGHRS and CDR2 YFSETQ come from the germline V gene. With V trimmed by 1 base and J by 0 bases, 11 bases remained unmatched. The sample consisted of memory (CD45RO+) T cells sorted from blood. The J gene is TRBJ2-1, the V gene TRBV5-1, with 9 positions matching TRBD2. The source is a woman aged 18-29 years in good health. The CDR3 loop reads CASSLRAVAGGSSYNEQFF. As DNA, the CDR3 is TGCGCCAGCAGCTTGCGGGCGGTGGCGGGGGGGAGCTCCTACAATGAGCAGTTCTTC.